This T cell receptor beta chain was sequenced during a study of cytomegalovirus exposure and HLA in healthy donors. Sequenced by immunoSEQ multiplex PCR; TCRdb stores in-frame clones only, minus some. The profile covers 100,000 to 150,000 clones, with nearly 90% appearing a single time and around 1.2% taken by the ten largest. This CDR3 comprises 14 residues. Trimming at V came to 11 bases and at J to 5 bases, leaving 14 bases not matched to a gene. Germline V lookup: CDR1 SNHLY, CDR2 FYNNEI. A remark on this clone: Antigen unknown.

Study findings and constraints: The study labeled 150 to 200 TCR beta chains cytomegalovirus-associated. First-cohort TCR clusters were later found to tend to co-occur in the 90 to 150 validation repertoires.

The source is a woman aged 18-29 years in good health and CMV-seronegative. Input material: PBMCs. The rearrangement links TRBV2 to TRBJ2-5, with TRBD2 matching 7 bases. The DNA for the CDR3 is TGTGCCGGTCATGGGGGGGAGGGCCTCGAGACCCAGTACTTC. Amino acids: CAGHGGEGLETQYF.